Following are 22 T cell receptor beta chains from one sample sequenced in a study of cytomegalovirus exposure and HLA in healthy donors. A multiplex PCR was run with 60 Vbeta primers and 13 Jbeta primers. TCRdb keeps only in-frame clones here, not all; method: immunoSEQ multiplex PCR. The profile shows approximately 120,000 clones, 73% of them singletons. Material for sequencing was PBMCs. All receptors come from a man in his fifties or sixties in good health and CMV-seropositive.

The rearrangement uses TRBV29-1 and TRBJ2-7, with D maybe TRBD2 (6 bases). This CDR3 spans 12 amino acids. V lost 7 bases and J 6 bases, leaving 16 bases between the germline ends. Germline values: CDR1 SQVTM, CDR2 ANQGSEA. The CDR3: CSATIGGLEQYF. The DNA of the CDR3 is TGCAGCGCCACAATTGGAGGGCTCGAGCAGTACTTC.

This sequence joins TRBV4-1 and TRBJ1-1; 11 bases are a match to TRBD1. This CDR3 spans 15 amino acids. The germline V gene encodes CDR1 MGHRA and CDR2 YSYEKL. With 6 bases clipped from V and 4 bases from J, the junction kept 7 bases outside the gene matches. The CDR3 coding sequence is TGCGCCAGCAGGGACAGGGGGCGCAGTACCACTGAAGCTTTCTTT. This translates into CASRDRGRSTTEAFF.

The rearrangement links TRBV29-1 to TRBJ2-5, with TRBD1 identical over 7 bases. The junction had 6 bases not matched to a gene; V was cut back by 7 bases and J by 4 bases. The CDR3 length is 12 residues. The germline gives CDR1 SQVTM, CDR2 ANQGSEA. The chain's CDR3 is CSGVNRGETQYF. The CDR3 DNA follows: TGCAGCGGCGTTAACAGGGGAGAGACCCAGTACTTC.

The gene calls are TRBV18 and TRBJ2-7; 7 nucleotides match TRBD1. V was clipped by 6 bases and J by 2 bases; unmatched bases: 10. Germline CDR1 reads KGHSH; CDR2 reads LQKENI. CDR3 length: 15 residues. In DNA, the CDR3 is TGTGCCAGCTCGCCTTACCGGGACAGCACCTACGAGCAGTACTTC. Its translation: CASSPYRDSTYEQYF.

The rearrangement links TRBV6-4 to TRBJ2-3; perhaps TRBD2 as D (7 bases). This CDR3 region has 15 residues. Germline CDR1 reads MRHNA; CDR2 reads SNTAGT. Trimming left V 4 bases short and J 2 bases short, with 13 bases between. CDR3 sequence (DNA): TGTGCCAGCAGTGCCCAAGGGGGGGTCACAGATACGCAGTATTTT. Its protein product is CASSAQGGVTDTQYF.

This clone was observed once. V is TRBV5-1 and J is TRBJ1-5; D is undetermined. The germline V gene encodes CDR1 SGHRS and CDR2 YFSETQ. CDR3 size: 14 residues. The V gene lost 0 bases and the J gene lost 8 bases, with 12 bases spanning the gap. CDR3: CASSLAGSHEPQHF. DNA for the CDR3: TGCGCCAGCAGCTTGGCGGGATCCCACGAGCCCCAGCATTTT.

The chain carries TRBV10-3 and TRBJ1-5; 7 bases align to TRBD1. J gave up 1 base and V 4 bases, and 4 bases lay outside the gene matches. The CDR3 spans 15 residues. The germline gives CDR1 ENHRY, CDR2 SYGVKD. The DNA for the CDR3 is TGTGCCATCAGTGGGACAGGAATAAGCAATCAGCCCCAGCATTTT. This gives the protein CAISGTGISNQPQHF.

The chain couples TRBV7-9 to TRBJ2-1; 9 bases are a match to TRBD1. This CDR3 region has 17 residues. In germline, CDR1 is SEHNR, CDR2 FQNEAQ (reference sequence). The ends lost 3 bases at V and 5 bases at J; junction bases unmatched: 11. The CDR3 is CASSLTGGGYRDNEQFF. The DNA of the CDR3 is TGTGCCAGCAGCTTGACAGGGGGGGGGTACCGCGACAATGAGCAGTTCTTC.

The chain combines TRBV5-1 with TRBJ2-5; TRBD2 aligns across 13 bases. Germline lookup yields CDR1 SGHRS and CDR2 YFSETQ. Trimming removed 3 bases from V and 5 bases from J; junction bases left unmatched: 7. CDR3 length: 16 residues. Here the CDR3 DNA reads TGCGCCAGCAGCTCCGGACTAGCGGGGGTGGGGGAGACCCAGTACTTC. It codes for CASSSGLAGVGETQYF.

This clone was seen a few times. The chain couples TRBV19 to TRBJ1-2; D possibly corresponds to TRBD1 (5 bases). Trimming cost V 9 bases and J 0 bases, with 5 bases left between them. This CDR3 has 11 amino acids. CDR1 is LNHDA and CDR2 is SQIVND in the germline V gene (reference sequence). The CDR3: CASRANYGYTF. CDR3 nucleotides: TGTGCCAGCAGGGCTAACTATGGCTACACCTTC.

The CDR3, as DNA: TGTGCCAGCCGAGCAGGATCCTACGAGCAGTACTTC. It codes for CASRAGSYEQYF. J is TRBJ2-7 and V is TRBV27; D is ambiguous. Germline CDR1 MNHEY, CDR2 SMNVEV (reference sequence). The CDR3 runs to 12 residues. Trimming took off 8 bases at V and 1 base at J, with 9 bases between the two ends.

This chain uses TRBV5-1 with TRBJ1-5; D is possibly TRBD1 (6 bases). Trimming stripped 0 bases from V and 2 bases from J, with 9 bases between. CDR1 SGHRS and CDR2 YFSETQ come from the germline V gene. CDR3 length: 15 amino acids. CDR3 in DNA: TGCGCCAGCAGCTTGGCAGGGGTGGGCAATCAGCCCCAGCATTTT. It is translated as CASSLAGVGNQPQHF.

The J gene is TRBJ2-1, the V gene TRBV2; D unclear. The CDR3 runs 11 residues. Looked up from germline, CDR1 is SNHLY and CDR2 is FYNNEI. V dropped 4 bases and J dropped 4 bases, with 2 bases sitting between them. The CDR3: CASSVYNEQFF. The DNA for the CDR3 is TGTGCCAGCAGTGTATACAATGAGCAGTTCTTC.

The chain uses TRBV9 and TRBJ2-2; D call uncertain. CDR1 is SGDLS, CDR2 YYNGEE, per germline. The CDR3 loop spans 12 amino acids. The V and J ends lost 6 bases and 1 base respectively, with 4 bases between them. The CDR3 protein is CASTQNTGELFF. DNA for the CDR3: TGTGCCAGCACCCAGAACACCGGGGAGCTGTTTTTT.

DNA for the CDR3: TGTGCCAGCAGTAAATCAGGGATTTATTGGGATGGCTACACCTTC. Protein product: CASSKSGIYWDGYTF. V usage is TRBV6-5 and J usage is TRBJ1-2, with TRBD1 as a possible D gene (5 bases). The CDR3 spans 15 residues. Germline V gene sequence: CDR1 MNHEY, CDR2 SVGAGI. The V end was cut by 5 bases, the J end by 6 bases, with 19 bases between.

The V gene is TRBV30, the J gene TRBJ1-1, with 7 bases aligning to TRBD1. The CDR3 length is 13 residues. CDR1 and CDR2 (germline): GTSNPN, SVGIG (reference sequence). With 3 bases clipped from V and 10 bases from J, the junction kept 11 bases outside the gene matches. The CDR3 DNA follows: TGTGCCTGGAGCCGAGACAGGGCCCGGGGAGCTTTCTTT. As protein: CAWSRDRARGAFF.

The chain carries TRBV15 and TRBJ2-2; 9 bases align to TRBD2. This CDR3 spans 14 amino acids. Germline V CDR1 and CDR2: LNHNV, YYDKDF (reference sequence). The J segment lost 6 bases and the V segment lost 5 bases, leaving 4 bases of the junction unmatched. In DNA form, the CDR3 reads TGTGCCACCAGCGGGACTAGCCGATCCGGGGAGCTGTTTTTT. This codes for CATSGTSRSGELFF.

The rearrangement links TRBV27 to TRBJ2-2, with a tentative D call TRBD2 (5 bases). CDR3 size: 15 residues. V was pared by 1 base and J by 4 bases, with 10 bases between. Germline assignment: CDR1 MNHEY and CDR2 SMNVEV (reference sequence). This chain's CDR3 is CASSLLRAGTGELFF. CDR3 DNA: TGTGCCAGCAGTTTATTGAGGGCGGGCACCGGGGAGCTGTTTTTT.

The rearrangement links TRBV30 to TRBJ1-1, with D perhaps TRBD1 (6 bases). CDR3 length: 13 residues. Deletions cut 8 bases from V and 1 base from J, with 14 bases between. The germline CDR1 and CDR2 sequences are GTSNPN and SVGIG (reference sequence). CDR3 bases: TGTGCCGGGGTCACAGGGCCGAACACTGAAGCTTTCTTT. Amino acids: CAGVTGPNTEAFF.

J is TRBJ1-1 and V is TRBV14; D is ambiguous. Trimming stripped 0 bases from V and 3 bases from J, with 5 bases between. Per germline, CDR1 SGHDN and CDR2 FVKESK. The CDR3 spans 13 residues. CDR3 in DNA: TGTGCCAGCAGCCAAGAATTATACACTGAAGCTTTCTTT. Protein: CASSQELYTEAFF.

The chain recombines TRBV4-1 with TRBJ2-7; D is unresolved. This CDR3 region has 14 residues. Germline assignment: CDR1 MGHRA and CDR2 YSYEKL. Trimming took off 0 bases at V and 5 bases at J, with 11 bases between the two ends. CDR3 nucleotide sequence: TGCGCCAGCAGCCAAGATAACTCCCGGGACGAGCAGTACTTC. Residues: CASSQDNSRDEQYF.

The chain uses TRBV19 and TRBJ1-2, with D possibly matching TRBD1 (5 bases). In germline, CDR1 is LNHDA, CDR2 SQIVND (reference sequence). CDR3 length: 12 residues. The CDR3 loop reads CASQAENYGYTF. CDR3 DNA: TGTGCATCACAGGCAGAGAACTATGGCTACACCTTC.